This T cell receptor (beta chain) came from a study of radiotherapy plus CTLA-4 blockade in lung cancer. Study as a whole: An objective response was seen in roughly a sixth of patients, and disease control in around 33%.

The study treated chemo-refractory metastatic non-small-cell lung cancer patients with focal radiation plus ipilimumab CTLA-4 blockade. Study results and caveats: Following radiotherapy plus ipilimumab, tumor-derived TCR clones expanded in the blood. Increased serum interferon-beta after radiation also reportedly predicted response strongly.

CDR3 length: 16 amino acids. Trimming removed 0 bases at V and 8 bases at J, with 19 bases between. Germline assignment: CDR1 MNHEY and CDR2 SVGAGI. With respect to this clone: Its antigen is currently unknown.

Here immunoSEQ multiplex PCR was the method, and the copy in TCRdb shows in-frame clones only, minus some. The sample contains some 80,000 clones, under 90% of which appear only once. The TCR was taken from a human donor with non-small cell lung cancer who had stable disease on radiotherapy plus ipilimumab. This sample comprised peripheral blood, obtained from a patient treated with radiotherapy plus ipilimumab. The V call is TRBV6-5, the J call TRBJ1-2; the D is unclear. Here the CDR3 reads CASSYSWRGELGGYTF. CDR3 in DNA: TGTGCCAGCAGTTACTCGTGGCGGGGAGAATTAGGAGGCTACACCTTC.